The subject of this entry is one T cell receptor beta chain. Its matching antigen is unknown. 13 Jbeta primers and 60 Vbeta primers were used for the PCR. Clones were sequenced by immunoSEQ multiplex PCR, and TCRdb holds only the in-frame ones, with some missing. Among about 120,000 clones listed, 65% to 80% were seen once. The CDR3 has 15 amino acids. CDR1 and CDR2 from the germline V gene are SGHNT and YYREEE (reference sequence). The data are from a study of cytomegalovirus exposure and HLA in healthy donors. Study-wide results and limits: The listing of approximately 160 TCR beta chains classed them as cytomegalovirus-associated. Owing to their indistinguishability, certain V segments, notably TRBV6-2 and TRBV6-3, were excluded. The study reported that TCR beta sequences accurately predicted HLA-A and HLA-B alleles in most subjects.

Material: PBMCs. The source of this sequence is a woman aged 60-75 years in good health and CMV-seropositive. The chain employs TRBV5-4 and TRBJ2-5, with 7 bases fitting TRBD1. Gene TRBJ2-7 matches the end of the DNA better, so the J call may be wrong. The CDR3 DNA follows: TGTGCCAGCAGCGCCCCCGGGACAGACTCCTACGAGCAGTACTTC. Amino acids: CASSAPGTDSYEQYF.